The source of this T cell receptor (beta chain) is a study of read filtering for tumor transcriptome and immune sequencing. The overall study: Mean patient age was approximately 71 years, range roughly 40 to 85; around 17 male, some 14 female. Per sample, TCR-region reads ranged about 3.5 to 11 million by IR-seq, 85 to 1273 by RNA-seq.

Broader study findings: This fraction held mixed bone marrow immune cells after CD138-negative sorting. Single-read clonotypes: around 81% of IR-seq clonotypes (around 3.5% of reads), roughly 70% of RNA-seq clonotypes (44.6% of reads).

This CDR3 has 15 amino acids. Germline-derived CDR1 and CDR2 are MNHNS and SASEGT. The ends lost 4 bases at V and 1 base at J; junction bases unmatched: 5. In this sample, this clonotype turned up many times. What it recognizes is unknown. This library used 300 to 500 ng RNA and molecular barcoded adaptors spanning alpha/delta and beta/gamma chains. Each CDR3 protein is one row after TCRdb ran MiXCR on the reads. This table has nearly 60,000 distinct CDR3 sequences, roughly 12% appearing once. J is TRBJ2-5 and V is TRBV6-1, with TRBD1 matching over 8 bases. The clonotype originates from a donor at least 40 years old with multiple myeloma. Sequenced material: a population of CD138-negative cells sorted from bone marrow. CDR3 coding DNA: TGTGCCAGCAGTGGGACAGGGAACGTCCAAGAGACCCAGTACTTC. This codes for CASSGTGNVQETQYF.